This T cell receptor beta chain comes out of a study of regulatory T cells. All CD3G-deficient patients showed autoimmunity, more severe in two. Remarks on this clone: Its antigen is not known.

Primers: 52 TRBV forward and 13 TRBJ reverse. Repertoires were generated with immunoSEQ multiplex PCR, while TCRdb's copy carries only in-frame clones and drops some. The sample lists approximately 10,000 clones; over 70% were seen once. Findings and caveats of the study: Patient repertoires had restricted TRB V-J pairs and skewed V and J usage, most in Tregs. Control CD8+ cells showed a nonsignificant trend toward higher Shannon entropy than patient CD8+ cells.

The CDR3 length is 16 residues. V gave up 5 bases and J gave up 4 bases; unmatched junction bases: 13. Germline CDR1 reads SGHVS; CDR2 reads FQNEAQ. This clonotype was sampled from a person aged 18-30 years with CD3G deficiency. The sequenced sample was CD8+ T cells sorted from blood. The J gene is TRBJ2-7, the V gene TRBV7-8; 8 positions agree with TRBD2. The CDR3 nucleotides read TGTGCCAGCAGCATAGGGCCGGGCGGGGGGTTTTACGAGCAGTACTTC. This codes for CASSIGPGGGFYEQYF. Using reference TRBV7-8 and TRBJ2-7 for the parts outside the CDR3, the full variable domain is GAGVSQSPRYKVAKRGQDVALRCDPISGHVSLFWYQQALGQGPEFLTYFQNEAQLDKSGLPSDRFFAERPEGSVSTLKIQRTQQEDSAVYLCASSIGPGGGFYEQYFGPGTRLTVT.